This T cell receptor beta chain appears in the sequencing data of a study of blood T cell repertoires in COVID-19. At the level of the study: All recovered Cohort 3 donors got two negative PCRs, got clearance, or saw symptom resolution. Material from acute and convalescent COVID-19 was sourced from the United States, Italy and Spain.

The J segment lost 5 bases and the V segment lost 4 bases, leaving 13 bases of the junction unmatched. Looked up from germline, CDR1 is LGHDT and CDR2 is YNNKEL (reference sequence). The CDR3 sequence is 16 residues long. Data came from immunoSEQ multiplex PCR; TCRdb stores just in-frame clones and leaves some out. The table shows hundreds of thousands of clones, with more than 70% occurring only once. This receptor was obtained from a woman in her sixties or seventies in a cohort exposed to, infected with or recovered from COVID-19 (not recorded which). Sequencing was performed on PBMCs or T cells enriched from blood (not recorded which). The V gene is TRBV3-1 (or the pseudogene TRBV3-2), the J gene TRBJ2-7; TRBD1 aligns across 8 bases. The CDR3 DNA is TGTGCCAGCAGCCCCAAAAGGGTGGGACAGGCGGACGAGCAGTACTTC. Its protein is CASSPKRVGQADEQYF.